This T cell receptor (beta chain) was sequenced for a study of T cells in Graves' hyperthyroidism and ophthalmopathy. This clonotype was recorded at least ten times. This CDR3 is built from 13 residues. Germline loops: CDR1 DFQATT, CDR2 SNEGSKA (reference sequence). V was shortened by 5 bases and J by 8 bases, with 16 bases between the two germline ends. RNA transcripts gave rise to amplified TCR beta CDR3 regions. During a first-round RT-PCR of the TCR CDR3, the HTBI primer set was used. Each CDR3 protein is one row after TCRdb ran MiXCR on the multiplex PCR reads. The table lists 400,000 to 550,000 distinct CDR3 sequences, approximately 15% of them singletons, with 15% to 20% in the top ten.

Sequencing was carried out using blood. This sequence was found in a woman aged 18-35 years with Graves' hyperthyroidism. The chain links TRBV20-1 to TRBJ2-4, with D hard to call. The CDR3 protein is CSAPFLGTDIQYF. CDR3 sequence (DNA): TGCAGTGCTCCCTTTCTCGGCACTGACATTCAGTACTTC.